The 12 T cell receptor beta chains below were found in one sample sequenced in a study of cytomegalovirus exposure and HLA in healthy donors. Vbeta (60) and Jbeta (13) primers were used in the PCR. This table comes from immunoSEQ multiplex PCR, and its TCRdb copy is limited to in-frame clones, with some not included. Among approximately 91,000 clones listed, about two thirds were seen once. Sequencing input: PBMCs. Receptors were obtained from a female donor in good health and CMV-seronegative.

This clone was counted only a few times. The sample has other DNA sequences that encode this CDR3 too. V is TRBV30 and J is TRBJ1-1; 7 bases match TRBD1. The CDR3 covers 13 residues. Germline CDR1 and CDR2: GTSNPN and SVGIG (reference sequence). J lost 1 base, V lost 2 bases, and 1 base had no gene match. CDR3 in amino acids: CAWSKGANTEAFF. In DNA form, the CDR3 reads TGTGCCTGGAGTAAGGGGGCGAACACTGAAGCTTTCTTT.

This sequence joins TRBV2 and TRBJ1-5, with 7 bases identical to TRBD1. Germline V gene data show CDR1 as SNHLY and CDR2 as FYNNEI. The ends lost 6 bases at V and 7 bases at J; junction bases unmatched: 9. The CDR3 runs to 14 residues. The CDR3 here is CASRGQAMKQPQHF. CDR3 nucleotides: TGTGCCAGCAGAGGACAGGCGATGAAGCAGCCCCAGCATTTT.

On this clone itself: The junction differs from germline at one of its ends, possibly a read error. This sequence joins TRBV7-9 and TRBJ2-3; 7 nucleotides agree with TRBD2. The V gene's germline CDR1 is SEHNR and CDR2 FQNEAQ (reference sequence). The CDR3 is 16 amino acids. The CDR3 is CASSIAGPAGADTQYF. The CDR3 DNA is TGTGCCAGCAGCATAGCGGGCCCGGCGGGTGCAGATACGCAGTATTTT.

This chain uses TRBV4-1 with TRBJ2-7; maybe TRBD2 (5 bases). Germline V gene sequence: CDR1 MGHRA, CDR2 YSYEKL. CDR3 length: 12 residues. The V gene lost 0 bases and the J gene lost 7 bases, with 7 bases spanning the gap. The CDR3 DNA sequence: TGCGCCAGCAGCCAAGAAGGACTTGAGCAGTACTTC. This gives the protein CASSQEGLEQYF.

Here the CDR3 reads CASSQGLARSTQYF. DNA for the CDR3: TGCGCCAGCAGCCAGGGCCTAGCGAGGTCGACCCAGTACTTC. The chain uses TRBV4-1 and TRBJ2-5; possibly TRBD2 for D (6 bases). The CDR3 contains 14 residues. Germline assignment: CDR1 MGHRA and CDR2 YSYEKL. V dropped 3 bases and J dropped 7 bases, with 15 bases sitting between them.

This clone appeared a single time. This chain links TRBV27 with TRBJ2-1; no clear D gene. With 4 bases removed from V and 1 base from J, the gap between germline ends came to 5 bases. The CDR3 is 13 residues long. Germline V gene sequence: CDR1 MNHEY, CDR2 SMNVEV (reference sequence). The CDR3, as DNA: TGTGCCAGCAGTTCGGAGTCCTACAATGAGCAGTTCTTC. Encoded protein: CASSSESYNEQFF.

J is TRBJ2-3 and V is TRBV7-3, with TRBD1 matching 10 bases. The CDR3 covers 15 residues. Per the germline V gene, CDR1 is SGHTA and CDR2 is FQGTGA. V dropped 5 bases and J dropped 2; count of bases not matched to a gene: 4. CDR3 sequence (DNA): TGTGCCAGCAGCACAGGACAGGGGGACACAGATACGCAGTATTTT. This translates into CASSTGQGDTDTQYF.

The chain is built from TRBV7-8 and TRBJ2-7, with 8 bases identical to TRBD1. The V segment lost 6 bases and the J segment 5 bases; nucleotides outside the gene matches: 15. Germline loops: CDR1 SGHVS, CDR2 FQNEAQ. The CDR3 extends over 16 amino acids. CDR3 region: CASSLQGAGGFDEQYF. In DNA form, the CDR3 reads TGTGCCAGCAGTCTACAGGGAGCAGGGGGCTTCGACGAGCAGTACTTC.

The V call is TRBV4-1, the J call TRBJ2-3, with a weak D call TRBD2 (6 bases). The CDR3 covers 17 residues. Germline CDR1 and CDR2: MGHRA and YSYEKL. V was trimmed by 0 bases and J by 2 bases, leaving 15 bases between them. Here the CDR3 reads CASSQDGRPGVTDTQYF. The CDR3 DNA follows: TGCGCCAGCAGCCAAGATGGTAGACCGGGAGTCACAGATACGCAGTATTTT.

This chain connects TRBV6-5 to TRBJ1-2; TRBD1 matches 10 bases. The CDR3 loop spans 14 amino acids. Germline V gene lookup returns CDR1 MNHEY and CDR2 SVGAGI. Trimming took 4 bases from V and 8 from J; bases not matched to a gene: 7. As DNA, the CDR3 is TGTGCCAGCAGTTTAGGCCTGGGACAGGGGGGCTACACCTTC. This codes for CASSLGLGQGGYTF.

This chain joins TRBV10-3 and TRBJ2-3; possibly TRBD2 for D (6 bases). The V gene's germline CDR1 is ENHRY and CDR2 SYGVKD. V was cut by 7 bases and J by 2 bases, with 13 bases left in between. The CDR3 has 14 amino acids. The CDR3 protein is CAITRDSPTDTQYF. The CDR3 DNA is TGTGCCATCACCCGGGACTCACCCACAGATACGCAGTATTTT.

In its sample, this clone was seen many times. V and J are TRBV5-1 and TRBJ2-2, with a weak D call TRBD2 (6 bases). V was trimmed by 5 bases and J by 5 bases, leaving 10 bases between them. The CDR3 is made up of 13 amino acids. Per germline, CDR1 SGHRS and CDR2 YFSETQ. The CDR3 bases are TGCGCCAGCAGACCGGAGGGGACCGGGGAGCTGTTTTTT. As protein: CASRPEGTGELFF.